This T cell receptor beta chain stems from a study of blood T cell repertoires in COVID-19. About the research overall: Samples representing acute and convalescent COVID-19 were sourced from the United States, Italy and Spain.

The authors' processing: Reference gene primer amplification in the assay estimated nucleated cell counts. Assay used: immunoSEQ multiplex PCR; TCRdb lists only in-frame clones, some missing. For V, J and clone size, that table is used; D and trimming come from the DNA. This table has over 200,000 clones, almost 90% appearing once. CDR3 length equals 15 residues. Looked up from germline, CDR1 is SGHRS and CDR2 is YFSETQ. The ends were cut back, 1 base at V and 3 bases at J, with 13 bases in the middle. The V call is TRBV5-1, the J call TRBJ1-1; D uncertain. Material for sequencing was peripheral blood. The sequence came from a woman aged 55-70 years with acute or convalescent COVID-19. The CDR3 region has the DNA TGCGCCAGCAGCTTGTTGGGAGGGAGGGACACTGAAGCTTTCTTT. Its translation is CASSLLGGRDTEAFF.